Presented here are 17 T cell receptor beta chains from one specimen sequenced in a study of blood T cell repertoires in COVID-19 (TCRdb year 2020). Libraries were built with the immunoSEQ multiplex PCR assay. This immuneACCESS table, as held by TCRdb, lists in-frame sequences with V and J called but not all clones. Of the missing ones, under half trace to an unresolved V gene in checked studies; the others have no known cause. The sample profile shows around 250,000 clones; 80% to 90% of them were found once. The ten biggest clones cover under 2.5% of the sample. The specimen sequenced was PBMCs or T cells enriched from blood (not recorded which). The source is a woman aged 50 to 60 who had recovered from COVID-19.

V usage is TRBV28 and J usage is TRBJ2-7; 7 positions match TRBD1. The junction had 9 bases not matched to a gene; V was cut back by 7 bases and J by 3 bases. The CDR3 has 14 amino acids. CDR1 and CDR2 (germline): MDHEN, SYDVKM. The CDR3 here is CASTPPGTVYEQYF. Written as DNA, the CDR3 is TGTGCCAGCACCCCCCCCGGGACAGTCTACGAGCAGTACTTC.

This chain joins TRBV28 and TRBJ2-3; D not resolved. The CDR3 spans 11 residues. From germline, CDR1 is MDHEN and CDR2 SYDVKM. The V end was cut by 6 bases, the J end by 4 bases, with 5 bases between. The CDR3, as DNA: TGTGCCAGCAGGGCCGCAGATACGCAGTATTTT. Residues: CASRAADTQYF.

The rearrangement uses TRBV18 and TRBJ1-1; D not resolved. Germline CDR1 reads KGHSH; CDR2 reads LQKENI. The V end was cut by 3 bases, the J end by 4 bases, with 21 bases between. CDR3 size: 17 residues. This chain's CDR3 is CASSPRNIGGLGTEAFF. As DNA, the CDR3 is TGTGCCAGCTCACCCCGTAACATAGGAGGGTTGGGCACTGAAGCTTTCTTT.

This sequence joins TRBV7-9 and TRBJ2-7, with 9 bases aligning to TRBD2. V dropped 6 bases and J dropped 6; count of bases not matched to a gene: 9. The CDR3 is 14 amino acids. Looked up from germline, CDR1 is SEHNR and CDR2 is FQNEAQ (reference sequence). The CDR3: CASSSGSSSGEQYF. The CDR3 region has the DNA TGTGCCAGCAGTAGCGGGAGTTCCTCGGGCGAGCAGTACTTC.

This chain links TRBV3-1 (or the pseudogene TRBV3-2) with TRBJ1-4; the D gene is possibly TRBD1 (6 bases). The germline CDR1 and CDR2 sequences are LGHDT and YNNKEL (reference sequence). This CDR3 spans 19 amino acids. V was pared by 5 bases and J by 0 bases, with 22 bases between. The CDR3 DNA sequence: TGTGCCAGCAGCTACAACAGTTGGACAGAACTTGCAACTAATGAAAAACTGTTTTTT. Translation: CASSYNSWTELATNEKLFF.

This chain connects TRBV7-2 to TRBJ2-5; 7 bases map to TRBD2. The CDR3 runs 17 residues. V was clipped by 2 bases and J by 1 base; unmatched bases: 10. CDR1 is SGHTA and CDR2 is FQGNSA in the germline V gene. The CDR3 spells CASSLPTSDTFQETQYF. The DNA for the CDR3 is TGTGCCAGCAGCTTACCCACTAGCGACACGTTCCAAGAGACCCAGTACTTC.

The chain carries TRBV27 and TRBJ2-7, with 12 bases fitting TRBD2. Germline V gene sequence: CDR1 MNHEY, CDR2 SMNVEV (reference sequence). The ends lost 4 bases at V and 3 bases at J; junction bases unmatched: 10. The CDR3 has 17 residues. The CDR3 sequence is CASSSLAGGLISYEQYF. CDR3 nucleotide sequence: TGTGCCAGCAGTTCGCTAGCGGGAGGGCTTATTAGCTACGAGCAGTACTTC.

The CDR3 nucleotides read TGTGCCAGCAGCACCCGAGAGATTTTTAATTCACCCCTCCACTTT. Protein sequence: CASSTREIFNSPLHF. This sequence joins TRBV9 and TRBJ1-6; no clear D. Per the germline V gene, CDR1 is SGDLS and CDR2 is YYNGEE. V lost 4 bases to trimming and J lost 6 bases, with 14 bases between them. The CDR3 has 15 amino acids. Based on the CDR3 plus reference TRBV9 and TRBJ1-6, the full variable domain is DSGVTQTPKHLITATGQRVTLRCSPRSGDLSVYWYQQSLDQGLQFLIQYYNGEERAKGNILERFSAQQFPDLHSELNLSSLELGDSALYFCASSTREIFNSPLHFGNGTRLTVT.

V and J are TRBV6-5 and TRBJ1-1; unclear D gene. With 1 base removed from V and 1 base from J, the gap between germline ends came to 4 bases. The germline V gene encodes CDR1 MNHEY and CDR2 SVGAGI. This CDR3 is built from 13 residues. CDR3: CASSYLENTEAFF. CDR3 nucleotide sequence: TGTGCCAGCAGTTACTTAGAGAACACTGAAGCTTTCTTT.

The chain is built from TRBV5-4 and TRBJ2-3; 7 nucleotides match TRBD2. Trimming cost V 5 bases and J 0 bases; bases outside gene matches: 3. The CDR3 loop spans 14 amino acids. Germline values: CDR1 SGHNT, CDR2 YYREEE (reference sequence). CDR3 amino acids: CASRGLSSTDTQYF. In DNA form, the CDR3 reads TGTGCCAGCAGGGGACTATCAAGCACAGATACGCAGTATTTT.

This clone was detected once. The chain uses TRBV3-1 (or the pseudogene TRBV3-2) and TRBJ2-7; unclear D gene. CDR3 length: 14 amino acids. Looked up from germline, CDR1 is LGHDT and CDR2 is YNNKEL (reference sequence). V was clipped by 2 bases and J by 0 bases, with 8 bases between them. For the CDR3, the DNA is TGTGCCAGCAGCCAATCTAGGAGCTCCTACGAGCAGTACTTC. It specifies CASSQSRSSYEQYF.

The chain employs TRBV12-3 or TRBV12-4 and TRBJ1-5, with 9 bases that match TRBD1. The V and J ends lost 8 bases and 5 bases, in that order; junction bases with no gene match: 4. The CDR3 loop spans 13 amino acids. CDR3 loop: CASRDRVDQPQHF. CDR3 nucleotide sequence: TGTGCCAGCCGGGACAGGGTAGATCAGCCCCAGCATTTT.

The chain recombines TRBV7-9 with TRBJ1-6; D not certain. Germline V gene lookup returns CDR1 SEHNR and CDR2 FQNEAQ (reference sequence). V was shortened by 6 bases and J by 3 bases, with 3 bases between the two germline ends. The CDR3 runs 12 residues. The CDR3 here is CASSLYNSPLHF. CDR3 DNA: TGTGCCAGCAGTCTCTATAATTCACCCCTCCACTTT.

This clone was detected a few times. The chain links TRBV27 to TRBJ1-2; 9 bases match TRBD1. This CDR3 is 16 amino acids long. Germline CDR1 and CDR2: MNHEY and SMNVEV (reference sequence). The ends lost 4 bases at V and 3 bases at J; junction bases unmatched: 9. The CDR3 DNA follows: TGTGCCAGCAGTTCCCTACAGGGGGCGCGAGACTATGGCTACACCTTC. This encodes CASSSLQGARDYGYTF.

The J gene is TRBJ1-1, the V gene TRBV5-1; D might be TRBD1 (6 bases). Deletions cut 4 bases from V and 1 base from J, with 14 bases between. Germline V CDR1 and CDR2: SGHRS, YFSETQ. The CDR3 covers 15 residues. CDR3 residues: CASSTSGVRNTEAFF. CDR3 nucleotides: TGCGCCAGCAGCACCTCAGGGGTGCGGAACACTGAAGCTTTCTTT.

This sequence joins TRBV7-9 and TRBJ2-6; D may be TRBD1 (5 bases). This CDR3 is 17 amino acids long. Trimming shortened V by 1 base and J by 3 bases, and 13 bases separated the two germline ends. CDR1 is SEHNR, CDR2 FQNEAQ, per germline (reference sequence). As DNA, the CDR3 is TGTGCCAGCAGCTTAGGAAGGGGCCCCAGTGGGGCCAACGTCCTGACTTTC. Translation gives CASSLGRGPSGANVLTF.

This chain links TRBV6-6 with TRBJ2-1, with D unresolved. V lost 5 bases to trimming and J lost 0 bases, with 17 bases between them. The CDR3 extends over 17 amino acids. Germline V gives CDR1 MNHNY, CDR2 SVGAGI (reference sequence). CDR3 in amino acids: CASSRNSKSHSYNEQFF. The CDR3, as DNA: TGTGCCAGCAGTCGGAACTCAAAGTCCCACTCCTACAATGAGCAGTTCTTC.